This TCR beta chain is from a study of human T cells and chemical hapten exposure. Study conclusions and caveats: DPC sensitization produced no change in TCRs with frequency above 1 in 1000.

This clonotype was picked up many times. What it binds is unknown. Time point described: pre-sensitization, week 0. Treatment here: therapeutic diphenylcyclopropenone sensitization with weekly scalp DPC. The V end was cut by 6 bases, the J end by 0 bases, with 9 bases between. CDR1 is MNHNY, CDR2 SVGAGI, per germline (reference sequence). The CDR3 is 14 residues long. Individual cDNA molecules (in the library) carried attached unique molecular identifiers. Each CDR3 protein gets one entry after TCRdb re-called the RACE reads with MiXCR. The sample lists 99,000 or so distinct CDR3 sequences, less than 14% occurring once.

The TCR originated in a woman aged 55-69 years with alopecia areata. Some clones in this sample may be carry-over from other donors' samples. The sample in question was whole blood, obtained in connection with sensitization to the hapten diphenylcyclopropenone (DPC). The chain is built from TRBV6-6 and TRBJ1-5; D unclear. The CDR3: CASSGIPSNQPQHF. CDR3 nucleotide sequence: TGTGCCAGCAGCGGGATACCTAGCAATCAGCCCCAGCATTTT.